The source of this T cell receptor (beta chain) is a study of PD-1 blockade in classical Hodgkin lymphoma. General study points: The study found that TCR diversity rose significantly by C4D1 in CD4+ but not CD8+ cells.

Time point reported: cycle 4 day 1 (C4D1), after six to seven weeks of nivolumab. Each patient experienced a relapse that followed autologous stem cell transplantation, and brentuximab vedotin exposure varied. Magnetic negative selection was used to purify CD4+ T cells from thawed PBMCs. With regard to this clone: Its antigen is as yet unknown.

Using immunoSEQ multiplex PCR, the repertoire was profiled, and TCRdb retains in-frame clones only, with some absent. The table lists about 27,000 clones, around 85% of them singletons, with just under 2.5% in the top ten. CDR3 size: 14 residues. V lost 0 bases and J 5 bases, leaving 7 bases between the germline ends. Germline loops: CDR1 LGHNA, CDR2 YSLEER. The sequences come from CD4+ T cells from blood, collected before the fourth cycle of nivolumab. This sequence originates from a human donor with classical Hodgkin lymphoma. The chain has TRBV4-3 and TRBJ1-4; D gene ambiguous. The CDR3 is CASSQDAGNEKLFF. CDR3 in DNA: TGCGCCAGCAGCCAAGATGCGGGGAATGAAAAACTGTTTTTT.